This T cell receptor beta chain emerged from a study of spatial heterogeneity in lung cancer. Study-level findings and limits: Follow-up blood showed ubiquitous expanded tumor TCRs less than blood at resection did.

The library protocol tagged each TCR cDNA with a unique molecular identifier. Each CDR3 protein is one row after TCRdb ran MiXCR on the 5' RACE reads. The sample comprises about 36,000 distinct CDR3 sequences, less than 8.5% of which are singletons, and around 30% rests with the top ten. Documented time point: sample taken at primary tumor resection. The cohort: about 79 early-stage, untreated non-small cell lung cancer patients. Whole RNA was taken from tumor, nontumor lung or frozen PBMC; it was then sequenced unsorted. The CDR3 extends over 13 amino acids. Germline-derived CDR1 and CDR2 are SQVTM and ANQGSEA. With V trimmed by 7 bases and J by 0 bases, 4 bases remained unmatched. In its sample, this clonotype was seen many times. Its target is unknown.

V and J are TRBV29-1 and TRBJ2-3, with 7 bases lining up with TRBD1. The TCR comes from a female donor with early-stage non-small cell lung cancer. Sequences were derived from PBMCs, sampled at surgery. For the CDR3, the DNA is TGCAGCGCGGTACAGGGGAGCACAGATACGCAGTATTTT. Protein: CSAVQGSTDTQYF.